These 10 T cell receptor beta chains came from one sample sequenced in a study of Ad26.COV2.S vaccination and SARS-CoV-2 variants. Repertoires were generated with immunoSEQ multiplex PCR, while TCRdb's copy carries only in-frame clones and drops some. Here the sample spans around 350,000 clones, 70% to 90% being singletons. Treatment: around 19 received Ad26.COV2.S at low or high dose, single or two shots; several received placebo; per-sample allocation not given. Specimens were obtained on day 63 following the first vaccine or placebo injection. The sequenced sample was peripheral blood, obtained in a trial of Ad26.COV2.S vaccine versus placebo. The receptors were gathered from a person between 18 and 59 years old who received the Ad26.COV2.S COVID-19 vaccine or a placebo.

V gene TRBV28 combines with J gene TRBJ1-5; D may be TRBD1 (5 bases). CDR1 is MDHEN, CDR2 SYDVKM, per germline. V lost 7 bases to trimming and J lost 5 bases, with 12 bases between them. This CDR3 spans 13 amino acids. The CDR3 region is CASKGRVYQPQHF. For the CDR3, the DNA is TGTGCCAGCAAGGGCAGGGTGTATCAGCCCCAGCATTTT.

The chain employs TRBV24-1 and TRBJ2-3, with TRBD2 matching over 9 bases. CDR1 is KGHDR, CDR2 SFDVKD, per germline. The CDR3 has 21 amino acids. V dropped 0 bases and J dropped 2; count of bases not matched to a gene: 17. The CDR3 DNA is TGTGCCACCAGTGATTTGGAATGGAGGCAGCGGGGGGATCAATTCACAGATACGCAGTATTTT. Amino acids: CATSDLEWRQRGDQFTDTQYF.

The chain recombines TRBV15 with TRBJ2-7; 8 bases line up with TRBD2. This CDR3 has 16 residues. The ends lost 1 base at V and 1 base at J; junction bases unmatched: 6. Germline loops: CDR1 LNHNV, CDR2 YYDKDF (reference sequence). Written as DNA, the CDR3 is TGTGCCACCAGCAGAGCCGGGACTAGGGAATCCTACGAGCAGTACTTC. Translation gives CATSRAGTRESYEQYF.

In this sample, this clone turned up a few times. V and J are TRBV7-2 and TRBJ2-1, with TRBD2 matching over 12 bases. The CDR3 runs to 16 residues. Per the germline V gene, CDR1 is SGHTA and CDR2 is FQGNSA. Trimming removed 2 bases from V and 8 bases from J; junction bases left unmatched: 7. CDR3: CASSLLGLAGSYEQFF. CDR3 DNA sequence: TGTGCCAGCAGCTTACTCGGACTAGCGGGAAGCTATGAGCAGTTCTTC.

The chain is built from TRBV3-1 (or the pseudogene TRBV3-2) and TRBJ1-5; D unclear. The CDR3 loop spans 15 amino acids. The V gene's germline CDR1 is LGHDT and CDR2 YNNKEL (reference sequence). V dropped 2 bases and J dropped 0 bases, with 8 bases sitting between them. The CDR3 DNA reads as TGTGCCAGCAGCCAACGCGGTCATAGCAATCAGCCCCAGCATTTT. It translates to CASSQRGHSNQPQHF.

Turning to this clone: The junction shows a germline mismatch at one end, possibly a read error. This chain connects TRBV4-3 to TRBJ2-2; no reliable D call. Germline CDR1 and CDR2: LGHNA and YSLEER. This CDR3 is 15 amino acids long. CDR3 bases: TGCGCCAGCAGCCAAGAGGTCAGCAACATCGGGGAGCTGTTTTTT. Its protein product is CASSQEVSNIGELFF.

The rearrangement links TRBV5-8 to TRBJ2-7; 8 positions match TRBD1. CDR3 length: 20 amino acids. CDR1 SGHTS and CDR2 YDEGEE come from the germline V gene. V trimming: 1 base; J trimming: 5 bases; junction bases outside the gene matches: 23. The CDR3 region is CASSLPFHAPGTGLLNEQYF. In DNA form, the CDR3 reads TGTGCCAGCAGCTTGCCGTTCCATGCTCCTGGGACAGGACTCTTGAACGAGCAGTACTTC.

The count of this clone is one. The chain links TRBV18 to TRBJ2-1, with TRBD1 matching 7 bases. V lost 3 bases and J lost 8; bases outside the gene matches: 13. The CDR3 runs 16 residues. The germline V gene encodes CDR1 KGHSH and CDR2 LQKENI. CDR3 nucleotides: TGTGCCAGCTCACCGAACCGGGACAGTACCGGGGATGAGCAGTTCTTC. This encodes CASSPNRDSTGDEQFF.

J is TRBJ1-5 and V is TRBV7-2; no definite D call. The CDR3 runs 17 residues. The germline V gene encodes CDR1 SGHTA and CDR2 FQGNSA. V shed 5 bases and J shed 3 bases, with 20 bases lying between them. This chain's CDR3 is CASSTSIGPAINQPQHF. The CDR3 DNA is TGTGCCAGCAGCACGAGCATTGGGCCCGCCATCAATCAGCCCCAGCATTTT.

The V gene is TRBV28, the J gene TRBJ2-2; either TRBD1 or TRBD2 may fit D (5 bases each). V was shortened by 8 bases and J by 2 bases, with 6 bases between the two germline ends. The CDR3 totals 12 residues. Germline-derived CDR1 and CDR2 are MDHEN and SYDVKM. The CDR3 here is CASRDNTGELFF. The CDR3, as DNA: TGTGCCAGCCGGGACAACACCGGGGAGCTGTTTTTT.